The 32 T cell receptor beta chains below all came from one sample that was sequenced in a study of blood T cell repertoires in COVID-19. Profiled with immunoSEQ multiplex PCR; TCRdb holds only in-frame clones, not every one. The table lists approximately 56,000 clones, around 86% of them singletons. Material: peripheral blood. The receptors were sampled from a man in his 70s with active COVID-19.

The rearrangement links TRBV18 to TRBJ2-2, with a tentative D call TRBD1 (6 bases). V lost 3 bases to trimming and J lost 4 bases, with 9 bases between them. The CDR3 consists of 14 residues. Looked up from germline, CDR1 is KGHSH and CDR2 is LQKENI. The CDR3 sequence is CASSPGTSTGELFF. As DNA, the CDR3 is TGTGCCAGCTCACCCGGGACAAGCACCGGGGAGCTGTTTTTT.

V and J are TRBV3-1 (or the pseudogene TRBV3-2) and TRBJ2-1; 8 bases match TRBD2. The CDR3 spans 17 residues. J gave up 4 bases and V 4 bases, and 12 bases lay outside the gene matches. Germline V gives CDR1 LGHDT, CDR2 YNNKEL (reference sequence). The CDR3 sequence is CASSPLVGRGVYNEQFF. In DNA form, the CDR3 reads TGTGCCAGCAGCCCCCTCGTCGGGCGGGGGGTTTACAATGAGCAGTTCTTC.

J is TRBJ1-5 and V is TRBV30, with 10 bases aligning to TRBD1. Germline V gives CDR1 GTSNPN, CDR2 SVGIG (reference sequence). V dropped 2 bases and J dropped 9; count of bases not matched to a gene: 4. CDR3 length: 13 residues. CDR3 sequence reads: CAWSRDRGPPQHF. The DNA of the CDR3 is TGTGCCTGGAGTCGGGACAGGGGACCGCCCCAGCATTTT.

This clone was detected only once. V and J are TRBV10-3 and TRBJ2-1; TRBD2 matches 10 bases. Looked up from germline, CDR1 is ENHRY and CDR2 is SYGVKD. V shed 4 bases and J 4 bases; nucleotides not matched to a gene: 10. This CDR3 has 17 residues. The DNA for the CDR3 is TGTGCCATCAGTGGTCACCAGGAGCGGGGGGGTTACAATGAGCAGTTCTTC. It is translated as CAISGHQERGGYNEQFF.

This clone was observed a few times. The rearrangement links TRBV11-2 to TRBJ1-6, with TRBD1 identical over 8 bases. V lost 7 bases and J lost 7; bases outside the gene matches: 12. From germline, CDR1 is SGHAT and CDR2 FQNNGV. CDR3 length: 16 residues. The CDR3 coding sequence is TGTGCCAGCAAACCATCCCGGACAGGGATAAATTCACCCCTCCACTTT. Encoded protein: CASKPSRTGINSPLHF.

V and J are TRBV5-5 and TRBJ2-7; tentative D call: TRBD1 (6 bases). The CDR3 spans 13 residues. Germline V lookup: CDR1 SGHKS, CDR2 YYEKEE (reference sequence). The V gene lost 0 bases and the J gene lost 6 bases, with 10 bases spanning the gap. The CDR3 protein is CASSLVGGAEQYF. For the CDR3, the DNA is TGTGCCAGCAGCTTGGTAGGGGGAGCCGAGCAGTACTTC.

This sequence joins TRBV19 and TRBJ2-2; a possible D gene is TRBD1 (6 bases). The CDR3 sequence is 15 residues long. CDR1 LNHDA and CDR2 SQIVND come from the germline V gene (reference sequence). Trimming left V 5 bases short and J 1 base short, with 11 bases between. The DNA of the CDR3 is TGTGCCAGTAGTCCCAGGGGAAAGAACACCGGGGAGCTGTTTTTT. Residues: CASSPRGKNTGELFF.

The chain combines TRBV7-9 with TRBJ1-1; unclear D gene. The CDR3 has 14 residues. Looked up from germline, CDR1 is SEHNR and CDR2 is FQNEAQ (reference sequence). Trimming removed 5 bases from V and 4 bases from J, with 14 bases in between. CDR3 protein: CASSATDRSTEAFF. The CDR3 DNA is TGTGCCAGCAGCGCGACCGACCGGAGCACTGAAGCTTTCTTT. The full variable domain, with the rest looked up from reference TRBV7-9 and TRBJ1-1, is DTGVSQNPRHKITKRGQNVTFRCDPISEHNRLYWYRQTLGQGPEFLTYFQNEAQLEKSRLLSDRFSAERPKGSFSTLEIQRTEQGDSAMYLCASSATDRSTEAFFGQGTRLTVV.

V usage is TRBV6-6 and J usage is TRBJ1-3, with 7 bases identical to TRBD1. The germline V gene has CDR1 MNHNY and CDR2 SVGAGI (reference sequence). Trimming cost V 7 bases and J 0 bases; bases outside gene matches: 6. The CDR3 totals 15 residues. As DNA, the CDR3 is TGTGCCAGCACCGCCGGGACAGTCTCTGGAAACACCATATATTTT. Amino acids: CASTAGTVSGNTIYF.

The J gene is TRBJ1-1, the V gene TRBV5-1; unclear D gene. Per the germline V gene, CDR1 is SGHRS and CDR2 is YFSETQ. This CDR3 spans 13 amino acids. V was shortened by 3 bases and J by 3 bases, with 9 bases between the two germline ends. The CDR3 DNA reads as TGCGCCAGCAGCTCCGGCCTAGACACTGAAGCTTTCTTT. Its translation: CASSSGLDTEAFF.

V is TRBV4-1 and J is TRBJ2-7, with 9 bases aligning to TRBD1. This CDR3 contains 17 residues. The germline V gene has CDR1 MGHRA and CDR2 YSYEKL. V shed 4 bases, J shed 3 bases, and the junction held 13 bases outside the gene matches. Here the CDR3 reads CASSPTPGQGVSYEQYF. The CDR3 bases are TGCGCCAGCAGCCCGACGCCGGGACAGGGAGTAAGCTACGAGCAGTACTTC.

This chain joins TRBV30 and TRBJ1-1; D is uncertain. The V end was cut by 2 bases, the J end by 0 bases, with 22 bases between. The CDR3 length is 18 residues. Germline CDR1 is GTSNPN and CDR2 is SVGIG (reference sequence). The CDR3 region is CAWSPLSQRVKMNTEAFF. The CDR3 nucleotides read TGTGCCTGGAGTCCATTGTCCCAGCGGGTAAAAATGAACACTGAAGCTTTCTTT.

This clone was seen a handful of times. This rearrangement joins TRBV29-1 to TRBJ2-7; no reliable D call. There are 13 residues in the CDR3. Germline V CDR1 and CDR2: SQVTM, ANQGSEA. V dropped 7 bases and J dropped 3 bases, with 16 bases sitting between them. The DNA for the CDR3 is TGCAGCGGCCGAGCCCCCGGAGACTACGAGCAGTACTTC. Its translation: CSGRAPGDYEQYF.

This clone was recorded a few times. The chain is built from TRBV19 and TRBJ2-2, with D hard to call. Germline CDR1 LNHDA, CDR2 SQIVND (reference sequence). With 4 bases removed from V and 0 bases from J, the gap between germline ends came to 15 bases. The CDR3 runs 17 residues. This CDR3 is CASSKMNPVANTGELFF. The CDR3 coding sequence is TGTGCCAGTAGTAAAATGAATCCAGTCGCGAACACCGGGGAGCTGTTTTTT.

This clone has only a few counts. The chain has TRBV13 and TRBJ2-3; D uncertain. CDR3 length equals 18 residues. Per the germline V gene, CDR1 is PRHDT and CDR2 is FYEKMQ (reference sequence). V lost 6 bases and J lost 1, with 23 bases in between. CDR3 in amino acids: CASSPKEALRGGTDTQYF. The CDR3, as DNA: TGTGCCAGCAGTCCCAAAGAGGCCCTCAGAGGAGGCACAGATACGCAGTATTTT.

The V gene is TRBV5-1, the J gene TRBJ2-2; 8 bases agree with TRBD1. V lost 0 bases to trimming and J lost 6 bases; unmatched junction nucleotides: 4. The CDR3 runs to 15 residues. Germline values: CDR1 SGHRS, CDR2 YFSETQ. As DNA, the CDR3 is TGCGCCAGCAGCTTGGAGTCAGGGGGCTCCGGGGAGCTGTTTTTT. Amino acids: CASSLESGGSGELFF.

V gene TRBV5-4 combines with J gene TRBJ2-7, with TRBD1 identical over 8 bases. CDR3 length: 14 amino acids. The V gene's germline CDR1 is SGHNT and CDR2 YYREEE (reference sequence). V was clipped by 4 bases and J by 4 bases; unmatched bases: 7. Here the CDR3 reads CASSHWDRSYEQYF. In DNA, the CDR3 is TGTGCCAGCAGCCACTGGGACAGGTCGTACGAGCAGTACTTC.

The chain recombines TRBV5-6 with TRBJ1-3; D is ambiguous. Per germline, CDR1 SGHDT and CDR2 YYEEEE. The ends were cut back, 4 bases at V and 0 bases at J, with 11 bases in the middle. This CDR3 is 15 amino acids long. CDR3 in DNA: TGTGCCAGCAGCCCGGGTAGGTCCTCTGGAAACACCATATATTTT. It encodes CASSPGRSSGNTIYF.

DNA of the CDR3: TGTGCCAGCAGCGACGGACTCAGGGGGTTGACCTATAATTCACCCCTCCACTTT. This codes for CASSDGLRGLTYNSPLHF. The chain combines TRBV2 with TRBJ1-6, with 7 positions matching TRBD1. CDR3 length: 18 amino acids. From germline, CDR1 is SNHLY and CDR2 FYNNEI. After removal of 6 bases from V and 2 bases from J, the junction contained 13 bases not matched to a gene.

This CDR3 reads CASSQPWGNSPLHF. The CDR3 coding sequence is TGTGCCAGCAGCCAACCCTGGGGCAATTCACCCCTCCACTTT. V and J are TRBV5-6 and TRBJ1-6; a weak D match, TRBD1 (5 bases). CDR3 length: 14 amino acids. The V gene's germline CDR1 is SGHDT and CDR2 YYEEEE. The V gene lost 4 bases and the J gene lost 7 bases, with 12 bases spanning the gap.

The chain recombines TRBV28 with TRBJ2-7; no firm D call. Trimming left V 4 bases short and J 6 bases short, with 10 bases between. This CDR3 contains 12 residues. Germline CDR1 is MDHEN and CDR2 is SYDVKM. The CDR3 loop reads CASSSPSGEQYF. As DNA, the CDR3 is TGTGCCAGCAGTTCCCCATCCGGCGAGCAGTACTTC.

This chain joins TRBV28 and TRBJ2-7; a possible D gene is TRBD1 (6 bases). The V and J ends lost 6 bases and 5 bases respectively, with 11 bases between them. CDR1 is MDHEN and CDR2 is SYDVKM in the germline V gene. The CDR3 has 12 residues. The CDR3 nucleotides read TGTGCCAGCAGCAGGACAGTGAACGAGCAGTACTTC. Translated, it gives CASSRTVNEQYF.

This clone was seen only once. V is TRBV11-2 and J is TRBJ2-1; TRBD2 is a possible D gene (6 bases). In germline, CDR1 is SGHAT, CDR2 FQNNGV. Deletions cut 1 base from V and 9 bases from J, with 16 bases between. CDR3 length: 15 residues. The CDR3 loop reads CASSLVIGGGAEQFF. The CDR3 DNA is TGTGCCAGCAGCTTAGTGATCGGCGGCGGGGCTGAGCAGTTCTTC.

The CDR3 DNA sequence: TGTGCCAGCAGTGAGGGGACAGGGGCCTACAATGAGCAGTTCTTC. This translates into CASSEGTGAYNEQFF. The V call is TRBV6-1, the J call TRBJ2-1; 10 bases align to TRBD1. Trimming removed 3 bases from V and 2 bases from J; junction bases left unmatched: 1. The CDR3 extends over 15 amino acids. Germline V gene data show CDR1 as MNHNS and CDR2 as SASEGT.

The gene calls are TRBV9 and TRBJ1-4; 10 bases map to TRBD1. Losses at the gene ends were 4 bases for V and 8 bases for J; bases not matched to a gene: 5. CDR1 and CDR2 from the germline V gene are SGDLS and YYNGEE. The CDR3 runs to 14 residues. CDR3 coding DNA: TGTGCCAGCAGCCCCGGGACAGGGGACGAAAAACTGTTTTTT. Protein: CASSPGTGDEKLFF.

V gene TRBV5-4 combines with J gene TRBJ1-1; the D gene is possibly TRBD1 (6 bases). CDR1 and CDR2 (germline): SGHNT, YYREEE (reference sequence). The CDR3 length is 14 residues. V was clipped by 6 bases and J by 1 base, with 13 bases between them. Here the CDR3 DNA reads TGTGCCAGCACTAGTCCGACAGGGAACACTGAAGCTTTCTTT. Its translation: CASTSPTGNTEAFF.

The chain joins TRBV19 to TRBJ2-7, with 8 bases matching TRBD1. The CDR3 sequence is 13 residues long. Per germline, CDR1 LNHDA and CDR2 SQIVND (reference sequence). The ends lost 7 bases at V and 6 bases at J; junction bases unmatched: 8. CDR3 protein: CASKMAGGGEQYF. The CDR3 nucleotides read TGTGCCAGTAAGATGGCAGGGGGCGGCGAGCAGTACTTC.

This chain joins TRBV16 and TRBJ2-3; tentative D call: TRBD1 (6 bases). Trimming took 2 bases from V and 2 from J, leaving 8 bases between them. This CDR3 is built from 14 residues. Per germline, CDR1 KGHSY and CDR2 FQNENV. CDR3 loop: CASSQGQHTDTQYF. The CDR3 bases are TGTGCCAGCAGCCAAGGACAGCACACAGATACGCAGTATTTT.

This clone showed up just once. The rearrangement joins TRBV4-3 to TRBJ2-5; 7 nucleotides match TRBD2. The V gene's germline CDR1 is LGHNA and CDR2 YSLEER. Trimming removed 0 bases from V and 7 bases from J; junction bases left unmatched: 8. The CDR3 spans 15 residues. CDR3 protein: CASSQDTGGGGTQYF. The CDR3 DNA reads TGCGCCAGCAGCCAAGATACGGGGGGTGGGGGGACCCAGTACTTC.

The rearrangement links TRBV11-2 to TRBJ1-2; D might be TRBD1 (6 bases). Looked up from germline, CDR1 is SGHAT and CDR2 is FQNNGV. Trimming pared 4 bases from V and 4 bases from J, leaving 13 bases between. The CDR3 is 14 amino acids. CDR3 region: CASSSDTGFYGYTF. For the CDR3, the DNA is TGTGCCAGCAGCTCGGATACAGGGTTCTATGGCTACACCTTC.

V and J are TRBV21-1 and TRBJ1-5; TRBD1 is taken as the D call from the table, unchecked against the DNA. TRBV21-1 constitutes a pseudogene. CDR3 length equals 17 residues. The chain's CDR3 is CASDQQGDPRGNQPQHF. CDR3 DNA: TGTGCCAGCGATCAACAGGGGGACCCCCGGGGCAATCAGCCCCAGCATTTT.

In DNA form, the CDR3 reads TGTGCCAGCAGCCAGGGACGGGACAGGGATAATTCACCCCTCCACTTT. Translation gives CASSQGRDRDNSPLHF. The gene calls are TRBV3-1 (or the pseudogene TRBV3-2) and TRBJ1-6; the match to TRBD1 covers 9 bases. The V and J ends lost 3 bases and 5 bases, in that order; junction bases with no gene match: 5. There are 16 residues in the CDR3. Germline values: CDR1 LGHDT, CDR2 YNNKEL (reference sequence).